This T cell receptor beta chain emerged from a study of cytomegalovirus exposure and HLA in healthy donors. General study results and limits: Both high specificity and high sensitivity reportedly marked the classifier's diagnosis of cytomegalovirus status. The listing of roughly 160 TCR beta chains classed them as cytomegalovirus-associated.

V dropped 0 bases and J dropped 9; count of bases not matched to a gene: 10. The CDR3 is made up of 16 amino acids. From germline, CDR1 is LGHNA and CDR2 YSLEER. Using immunoSEQ multiplex PCR, the repertoire was profiled, and TCRdb retains in-frame clones only, with some absent. The sample lists approximately 60,000 clones, roughly 93% occurring once. As for this clone: No antigen is known for it.

This TCR was recovered from a woman aged 18-29 years in good health and CMV-seronegative. The sequencing sample was made of PBMCs. V usage is TRBV4-3 and J usage is TRBJ2-1; 8 bases match TRBD2. The CDR3 region is CASSQELERERGEQFF. As DNA, the CDR3 is TGCGCCAGCAGCCAAGAGTTAGAGCGGGAGAGGGGTGAGCAGTTCTTC.